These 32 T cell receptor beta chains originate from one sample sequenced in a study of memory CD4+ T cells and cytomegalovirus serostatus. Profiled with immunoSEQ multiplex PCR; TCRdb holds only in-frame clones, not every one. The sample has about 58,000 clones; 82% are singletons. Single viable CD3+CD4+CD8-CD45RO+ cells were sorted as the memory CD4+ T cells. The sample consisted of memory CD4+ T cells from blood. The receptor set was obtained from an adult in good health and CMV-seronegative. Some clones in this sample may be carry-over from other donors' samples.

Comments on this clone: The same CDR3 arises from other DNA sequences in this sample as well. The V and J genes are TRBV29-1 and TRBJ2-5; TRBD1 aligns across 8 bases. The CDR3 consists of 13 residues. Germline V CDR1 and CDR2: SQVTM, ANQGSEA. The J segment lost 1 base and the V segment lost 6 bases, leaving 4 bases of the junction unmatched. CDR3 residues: CSVAGTGQETQYF. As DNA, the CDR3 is TGCAGCGTGGCCGGGACAGGCCAAGAGACCCAGTACTTC. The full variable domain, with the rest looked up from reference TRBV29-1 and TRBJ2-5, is SAVISQKPSRDICQRGTSLTIQCQVDSQVTMMFWYRQQPGQSLTLIATANQGSEATYESGFVIDKFPISRPNLTFSTLTVSNMSPEDSSIYLCSVAGTGQETQYFGPGTRLLVL.

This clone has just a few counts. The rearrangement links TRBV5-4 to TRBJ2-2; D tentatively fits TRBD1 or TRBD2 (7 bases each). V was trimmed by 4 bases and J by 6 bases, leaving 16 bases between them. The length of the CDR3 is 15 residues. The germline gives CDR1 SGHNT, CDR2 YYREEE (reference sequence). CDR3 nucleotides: TGTGCCAGCAGCGAAAACAGGGGAGGGGCCGGGGAGCTGTTTTTT. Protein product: CASSENRGGAGELFF.

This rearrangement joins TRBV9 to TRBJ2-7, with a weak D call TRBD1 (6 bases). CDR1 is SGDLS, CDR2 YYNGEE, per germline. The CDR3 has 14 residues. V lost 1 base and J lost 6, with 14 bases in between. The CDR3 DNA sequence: TGTGCCAGCAGCGTAAAGGGGGTGGGGTCCGAGCAGTACTTC. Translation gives CASSVKGVGSEQYF.

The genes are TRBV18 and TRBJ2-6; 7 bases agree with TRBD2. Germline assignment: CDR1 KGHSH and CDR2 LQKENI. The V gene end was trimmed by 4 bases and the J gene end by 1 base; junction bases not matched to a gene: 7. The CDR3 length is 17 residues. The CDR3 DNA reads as TGTGCCAGCTCACGGCTAGCGGAACAGTCTGGGGCCAACGTCCTGACTTTC. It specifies CASSRLAEQSGANVLTF.

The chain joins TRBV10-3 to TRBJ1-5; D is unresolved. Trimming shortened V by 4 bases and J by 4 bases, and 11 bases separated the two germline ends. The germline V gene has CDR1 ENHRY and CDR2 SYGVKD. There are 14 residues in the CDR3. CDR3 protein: CAISARGSNQPQHF. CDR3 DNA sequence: TGTGCCATCAGTGCACGGGGATCGAATCAGCCCCAGCATTTT.

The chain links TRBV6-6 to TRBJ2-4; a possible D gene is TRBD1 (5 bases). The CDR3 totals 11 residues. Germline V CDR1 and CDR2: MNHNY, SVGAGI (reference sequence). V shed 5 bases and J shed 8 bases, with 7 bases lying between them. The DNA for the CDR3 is TGTGCCAGCAGTCCGACAGACATTCAGTACTTC. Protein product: CASSPTDIQYF.

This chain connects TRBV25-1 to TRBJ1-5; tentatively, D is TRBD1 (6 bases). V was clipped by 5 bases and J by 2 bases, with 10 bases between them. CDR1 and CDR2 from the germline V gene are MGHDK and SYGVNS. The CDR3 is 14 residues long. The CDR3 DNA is TGTGCCAGCAGTCCCCGACAGGGCAATCAGCCCCAGCATTTT. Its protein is CASSPRQGNQPQHF.

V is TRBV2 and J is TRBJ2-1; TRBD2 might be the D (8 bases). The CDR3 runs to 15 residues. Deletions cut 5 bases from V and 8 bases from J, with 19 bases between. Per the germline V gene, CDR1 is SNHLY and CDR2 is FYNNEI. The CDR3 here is CASSWVSGGGHEQFF. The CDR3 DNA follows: TGTGCCAGCAGTTGGGTTTCGGGAGGGGGCCATGAGCAGTTCTTC.

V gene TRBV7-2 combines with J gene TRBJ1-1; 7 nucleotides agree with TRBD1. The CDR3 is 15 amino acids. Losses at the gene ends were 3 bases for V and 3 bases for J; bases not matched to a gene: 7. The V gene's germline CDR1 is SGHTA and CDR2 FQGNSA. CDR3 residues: CASSFRQGGDTEAFF. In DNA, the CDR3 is TGTGCCAGCAGCTTTAGACAGGGCGGGGACACTGAAGCTTTCTTT.

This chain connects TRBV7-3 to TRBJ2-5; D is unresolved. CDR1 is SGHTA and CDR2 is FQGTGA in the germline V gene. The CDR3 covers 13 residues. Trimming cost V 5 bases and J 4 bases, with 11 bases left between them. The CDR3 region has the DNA TGTGCCAGCAGCCCTTGGTACGGAGAGACCCAGTACTTC. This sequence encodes CASSPWYGETQYF. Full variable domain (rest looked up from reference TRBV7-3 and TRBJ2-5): GAGVSQTPSNKVTEKGKYVELRCDPISGHTALYWYRQSLGQGPEFLIYFQGTGAADDSGLPNDRFFAVRPEGSVSTLKIQRTERGDSAVYLCASSPWYGETQYFGPGTRLLVL.

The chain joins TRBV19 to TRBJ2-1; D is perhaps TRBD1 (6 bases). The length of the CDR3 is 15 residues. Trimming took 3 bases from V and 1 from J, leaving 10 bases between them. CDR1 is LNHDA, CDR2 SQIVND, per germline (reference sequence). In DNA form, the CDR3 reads TGTGCCAGTAGTATCACAGGGTCGTCCTACAATGAGCAGTTCTTC. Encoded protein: CASSITGSSYNEQFF.

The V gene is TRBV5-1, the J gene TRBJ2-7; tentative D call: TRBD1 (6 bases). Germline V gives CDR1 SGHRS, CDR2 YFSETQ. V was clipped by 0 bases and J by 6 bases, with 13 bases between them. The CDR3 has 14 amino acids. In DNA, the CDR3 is TGCGCCAGCAGCTTGGTAGGGGGTTATGCCGAGCAGTACTTC. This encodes CASSLVGGYAEQYF.

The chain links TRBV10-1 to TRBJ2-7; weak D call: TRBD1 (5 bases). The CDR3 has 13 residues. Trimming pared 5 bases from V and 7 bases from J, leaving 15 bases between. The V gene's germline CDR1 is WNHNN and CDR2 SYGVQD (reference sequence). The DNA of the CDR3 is TGCGCCAGCAGTAACAACTGGGCAGGGGAGCAGTACTTC. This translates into CASSNNWAGEQYF.

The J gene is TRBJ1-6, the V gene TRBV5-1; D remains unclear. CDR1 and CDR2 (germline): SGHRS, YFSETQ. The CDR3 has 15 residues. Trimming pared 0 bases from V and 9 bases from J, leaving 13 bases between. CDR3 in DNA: TGCGCCAGCAGCTTGGGACATCAAGGAGCTTCACCCCTCCACTTT. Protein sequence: CASSLGHQGASPLHF.

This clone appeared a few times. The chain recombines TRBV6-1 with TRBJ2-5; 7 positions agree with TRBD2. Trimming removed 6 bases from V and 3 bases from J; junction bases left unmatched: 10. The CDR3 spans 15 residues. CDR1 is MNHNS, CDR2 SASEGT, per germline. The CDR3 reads CASSYHSGREETQYF. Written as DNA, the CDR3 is TGTGCCAGCAGCTATCACTCAGGGAGGGAAGAGACCCAGTACTTC.

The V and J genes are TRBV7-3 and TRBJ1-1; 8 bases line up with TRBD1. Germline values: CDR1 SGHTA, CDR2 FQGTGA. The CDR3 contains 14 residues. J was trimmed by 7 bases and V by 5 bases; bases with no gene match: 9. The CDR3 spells CASSPTQGGLEAFF. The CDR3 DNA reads TGTGCCAGCAGCCCGACACAGGGGGGACTTGAAGCTTTCTTT.

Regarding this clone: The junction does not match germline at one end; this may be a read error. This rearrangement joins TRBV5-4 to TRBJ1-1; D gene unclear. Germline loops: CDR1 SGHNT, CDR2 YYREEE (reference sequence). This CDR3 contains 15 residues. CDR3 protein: CASGLEGGRNTEAFF. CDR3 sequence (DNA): TGTGCCAGCGGCTTAGAGGGCGGGAGGAACACTGAAGCTTTCTTT. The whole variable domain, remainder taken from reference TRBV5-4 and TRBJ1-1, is ETGVTQSPTHLIKTRGQQVTLRCSSQSGHNTVSWYQQALGQGPQFIFQYYREEENGRGNFPPRFSGLQFPNYSSELNVNALELDDSALYLCASGLEGGRNTEAFFGQGTRLTVV.

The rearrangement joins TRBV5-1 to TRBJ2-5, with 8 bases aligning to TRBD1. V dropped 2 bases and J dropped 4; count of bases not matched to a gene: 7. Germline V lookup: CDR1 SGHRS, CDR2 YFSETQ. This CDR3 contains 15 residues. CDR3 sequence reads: CASSFGQGKGETQYF. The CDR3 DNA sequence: TGCGCCAGCAGCTTCGGACAGGGAAAAGGAGAGACCCAGTACTTC.

DNA for the CDR3: TGTGCCAGCAGTCTTTGGCGGGGGGACTCCTACGAGCAGTACTTC. This encodes CASSLWRGDSYEQYF. V and J are TRBV28 and TRBJ2-5, with 8 bases that match TRBD2. The J call may not be correct, given that the DNA end is closer to TRBJ2-7. Germline assignment: CDR1 MDHEN and CDR2 SYDVKM. The CDR3 runs to 15 residues.

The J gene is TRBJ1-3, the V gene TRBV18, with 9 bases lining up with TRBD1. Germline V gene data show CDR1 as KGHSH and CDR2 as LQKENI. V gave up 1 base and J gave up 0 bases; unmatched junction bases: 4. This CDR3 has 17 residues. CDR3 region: CASSPRDRAVSGNTIYF. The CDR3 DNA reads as TGTGCCAGCTCACCACGGGACAGGGCGGTCTCTGGAAACACCATATATTTT.

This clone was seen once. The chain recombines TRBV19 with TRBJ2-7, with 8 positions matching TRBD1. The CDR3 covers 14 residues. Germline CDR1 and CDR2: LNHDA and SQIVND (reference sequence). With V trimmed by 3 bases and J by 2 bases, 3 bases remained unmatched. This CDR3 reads CASSITGGTYEQYF. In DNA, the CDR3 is TGTGCCAGTAGTATCACAGGGGGGACCTACGAGCAGTACTTC.

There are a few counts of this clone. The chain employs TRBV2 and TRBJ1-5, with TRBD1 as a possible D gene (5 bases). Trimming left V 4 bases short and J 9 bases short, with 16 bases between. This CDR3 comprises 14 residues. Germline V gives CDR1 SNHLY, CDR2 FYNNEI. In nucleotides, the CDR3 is TGTGCCAGCAGTGGAGGAGGGACCGCTGGGCCCCAGCATTTT. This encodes CASSGGGTAGPQHF.

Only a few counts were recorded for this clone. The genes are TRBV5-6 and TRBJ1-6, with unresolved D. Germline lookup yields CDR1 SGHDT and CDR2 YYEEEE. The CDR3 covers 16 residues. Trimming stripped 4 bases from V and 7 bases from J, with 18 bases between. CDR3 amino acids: CASSIRVTRMNSPLHF. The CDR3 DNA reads TGTGCCAGCAGCATAAGGGTGACTAGGATGAATTCACCCCTCCACTTT.

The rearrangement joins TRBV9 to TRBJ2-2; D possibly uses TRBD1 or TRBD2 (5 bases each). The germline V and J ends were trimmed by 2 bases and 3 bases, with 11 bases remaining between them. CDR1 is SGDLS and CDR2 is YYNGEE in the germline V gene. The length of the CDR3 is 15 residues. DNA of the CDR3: TGTGCCAGCAGCGTCACCGGGGCCTACACCGGGGAGCTGTTTTTT. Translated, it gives CASSVTGAYTGELFF.

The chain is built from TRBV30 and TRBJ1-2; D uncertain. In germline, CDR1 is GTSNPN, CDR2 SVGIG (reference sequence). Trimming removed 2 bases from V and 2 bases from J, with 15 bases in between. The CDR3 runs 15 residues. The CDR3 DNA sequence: TGTGCCTGGAGTCGTGGAGGCAGCGACAACTATGGCTACACCTTC. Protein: CAWSRGGSDNYGYTF.

CDR3 sequence (DNA): TGTGCCAGCAGCCTTTTTGGGGCGAACACTGAAGCTTTCTTT. Amino acid sequence: CASSLFGANTEAFF. This chain joins TRBV7-2 and TRBJ1-1, with a possible D match to TRBD1 (5 bases). V lost 5 bases and J 1 base, leaving 11 bases between the germline ends. The CDR3 totals 14 residues. Looked up from germline, CDR1 is SGHTA and CDR2 is FQGNSA.

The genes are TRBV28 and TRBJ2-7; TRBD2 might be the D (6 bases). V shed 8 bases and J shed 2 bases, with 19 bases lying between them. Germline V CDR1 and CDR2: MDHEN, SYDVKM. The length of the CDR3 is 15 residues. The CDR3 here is CASGGSERATYEQYF. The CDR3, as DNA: TGTGCCAGCGGGGGGTCTGAGCGGGCAACCTACGAGCAGTACTTC.

CDR3 amino acids: CASSEGGTGLFF. The CDR3 nucleotides are TGTGCCAGCAGTGAAGGAGGGACAGGACTGTTTTTT. This sequence joins TRBV6-1 and TRBJ1-4; TRBD1 matches 8 bases. Trimming at V came to 1 base and at J to 13 bases, leaving 2 bases not matched to a gene. Germline-derived CDR1 and CDR2 are MNHNS and SASEGT. This CDR3 has 12 residues.

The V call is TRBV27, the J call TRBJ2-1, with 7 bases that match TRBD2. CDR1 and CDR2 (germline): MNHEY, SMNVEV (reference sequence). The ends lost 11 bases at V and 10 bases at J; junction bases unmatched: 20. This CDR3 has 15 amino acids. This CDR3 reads CAPLRGGRFAGEQFF. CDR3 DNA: TGTGCCCCGCTCCGTGGCGGGAGATTCGCGGGGGAGCAGTTCTTC.

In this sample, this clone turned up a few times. The CDR3 nucleotides read TGCGCCAGCAGCCAAGTTAGGCAGACCAATCAGCCCCAGCATTTT. It encodes CASSQVRQTNQPQHF. The V call is TRBV4-1, the J call TRBJ1-5; D unresolved. This CDR3 is 15 amino acids long. Germline loops: CDR1 MGHRA, CDR2 YSYEKL. The ends were cut back, 1 base at V and 3 bases at J, with 10 bases in the middle.

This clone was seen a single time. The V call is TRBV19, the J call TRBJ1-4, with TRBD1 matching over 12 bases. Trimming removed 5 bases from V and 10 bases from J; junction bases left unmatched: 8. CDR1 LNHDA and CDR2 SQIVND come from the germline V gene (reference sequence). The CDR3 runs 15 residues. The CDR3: CASSVSGTGGGKLFF. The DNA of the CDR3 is TGTGCCAGTAGTGTCTCCGGGACAGGGGGCGGAAAACTGTTTTTT.

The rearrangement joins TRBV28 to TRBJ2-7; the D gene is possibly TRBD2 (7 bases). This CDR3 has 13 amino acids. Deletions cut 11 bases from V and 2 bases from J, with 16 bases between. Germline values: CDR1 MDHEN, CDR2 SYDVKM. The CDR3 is CAAGAREPYEQYF. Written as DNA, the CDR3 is TGTGCCGCGGGGGCGAGGGAGCCCTACGAGCAGTACTTC.